This entry lists 2 T cell receptor beta chains sequenced from one sample in a study of blood T cell repertoires in COVID-19. Here immunoSEQ multiplex PCR was the method, and the copy in TCRdb shows in-frame clones only, minus some. The table includes 60,000 to 95,000 clones, around nine tenths detected once. The sequencing input was peripheral blood. These receptors originate from a human donor in a cohort sampled during active COVID-19.

Only one count was recorded for this clone. This chain uses TRBV19 with TRBJ2-2; 12 bases fit TRBD1. The CDR3 covers 17 residues. Germline lookup yields CDR1 LNHDA and CDR2 SQIVND (reference sequence). Trimming cost V 10 bases and J 0 bases; bases outside gene matches: 9. Written as DNA, the CDR3 is TGTGCCACACCGGGACAGGGGGCTGGGCCGAACACCGGGGAGCTGTTTTTT. Translated, it gives CATPGQGAGPNTGELFF.

CDR3 region: CASSFRRAYEQYF. The CDR3 DNA sequence: TGTGCCAGCAGTTTTCGGAGGGCCTACGAGCAGTACTTC. V is TRBV12-3 or TRBV12-4 and J is TRBJ2-7; TRBD2 might be the D (6 bases). The CDR3 loop spans 13 amino acids. Trimming left V 3 bases short and J 2 bases short, with 8 bases between.